What follows are 23 T cell receptor beta chains derived from one specimen sequenced in a study of T cells in localized non-small cell lung cancer. The repertoire was sequenced with immunoSEQ multiplex PCR; TCRdb's copy has only in-frame clones and lacks some. The sample contains about 91,000 clones, roughly 87% of which appear only once. The starting material was peripheral blood, obtained before any cancer treatment. These receptors came from a man between 35 and 75 years old with stage I squamous cell lung carcinoma.

V gene TRBV18 combines with J gene TRBJ2-7; TRBD2 matches at 10 bases. The CDR3 covers 15 residues. CDR1 and CDR2 from the germline V gene are KGHSH and LQKENI. V trimming: 4 bases; J trimming: 2 bases; junction bases outside the gene matches: 5. The CDR3 region has the DNA TGTGCCAGCTCACTAGAGCGGGGGGGGCCCTACGAGCAGTACTTC. Translated, it gives CASSLERGGPYEQYF.

The rearrangement joins TRBV5-1 to TRBJ2-1; D is tentatively TRBD1 or TRBD2 (6 bases each). CDR3 length: 15 residues. The V end lost 4 bases, the J end lost 4 bases, and 15 bases lay between the germline ends. The germline CDR1 and CDR2 sequences are SGHRS and YFSETQ. This chain's CDR3 is CASSLRGPGYNEQFF. CDR3 in DNA: TGCGCCAGCAGCCTCCGGGGGCCGGGATACAATGAGCAGTTCTTC. Drawing the rest from reference TRBV5-1 and TRBJ2-1, the complete variable domain is KAGVTQTPRYLIKTRGQQVTLSCSPISGHRSVSWYQQTPGQGLQFLFEYFSETQRNKGNFPGRFSGRQFSNSRSEMNVSTLELGDSALYLCASSLRGPGYNEQFFGPGTRLTVL.

This chain links TRBV2 with TRBJ2-3, with 8 bases aligning to TRBD1. This CDR3 comprises 14 residues. Germline loops: CDR1 SNHLY, CDR2 FYNNEI. The V segment lost 5 bases and the J segment 3 bases; nucleotides outside the gene matches: 4. The CDR3 sequence is CASSRDRRTDTQYF. Here the CDR3 DNA reads TGTGCCAGCAGTCGGGACAGGCGAACAGATACGCAGTATTTT.

This rearrangement joins TRBV7-3 to TRBJ2-3; 12 bases agree with TRBD2. Losses at the gene ends were 4 bases for V and 6 bases for J; bases not matched to a gene: 2. This CDR3 comprises 14 residues. The germline V gene has CDR1 SGHTA and CDR2 FQGTGA. The chain's CDR3 is CASSSSGGADTQYF. CDR3 bases: TGTGCCAGCAGCTCTAGCGGGGGGGCCGATACGCAGTATTTT.

The chain links TRBV2 to TRBJ1-1; perhaps TRBD1 as D (6 bases). This CDR3 contains 12 residues. Germline V gene lookup returns CDR1 SNHLY and CDR2 FYNNEI. The germline V and J ends were trimmed by 6 bases and 11 bases, with 16 bases remaining between them. CDR3 sequence reads: CASSRQVESAFF. The CDR3 DNA follows: TGTGCCAGCAGCCGACAGGTCGAGAGCGCTTTCTTT.

V is TRBV7-2 and J is TRBJ1-1; D remains unclear. V was trimmed by 4 bases and J by 4 bases, leaving 19 bases between them. Germline CDR1 reads SGHTA; CDR2 reads FQGNSA. This CDR3 is 16 amino acids long. CDR3 residues: CASSSPTGGLGTEAFF. CDR3 DNA sequence: TGTGCCAGCAGCTCCCCAACCGGTGGATTGGGCACTGAAGCTTTCTTT.

This chain links TRBV2 with TRBJ2-5; no definite D call. The CDR3 loop spans 11 amino acids. V was cut by 4 bases and J by 4 bases, with 4 bases left in between. CDR1 and CDR2 from the germline V gene are SNHLY and FYNNEI. CDR3 sequence reads: CASSAPETQYF. CDR3 in DNA: TGTGCCAGCAGTGCCCCAGAGACCCAGTACTTC.

This clone appeared once. The CDR3 bases are TGTGCCAGCAGTTCTGGCAGGGGACCCTACGAGCAGTACTTC. This encodes CASSSGRGPYEQYF. The chain recombines TRBV6-6 with TRBJ2-7; possible D gene TRBD1, 6 bases. V was pared by 4 bases and J by 2 bases, with 12 bases between. The CDR3 is made up of 14 amino acids. Looked up from germline, CDR1 is MNHNY and CDR2 is SVGAGI (reference sequence).

The chain links TRBV7-2 to TRBJ2-3, with D perhaps given as TRBD1 or TRBD2 (7 bases each). Trimming removed 7 bases from V and 1 base from J, with 12 bases in between. CDR1 SGHTA and CDR2 FQGNSA come from the germline V gene. The CDR3 is made up of 14 amino acids. The CDR3 sequence: CASTPGGGTDTQYF. The CDR3 region has the DNA TGTGCCAGCACCCCAGGGGGGGGCACAGATACGCAGTATTTT.

This rearrangement joins TRBV5-6 to TRBJ2-5; D is unclear. From germline, CDR1 is SGHDT and CDR2 YYEEEE. The CDR3 is made up of 13 amino acids. V was cut by 1 base and J by 5 bases, with 9 bases left in between. As DNA, the CDR3 is TGTGCCAGCAGCTTGCAAGACACGGAGACCCAGTACTTC. Translating gives CASSLQDTETQYF.

J is TRBJ2-5 and V is TRBV7-2, with TRBD2 matching over 8 bases. The CDR3 consists of 16 residues. CDR1 and CDR2 from the germline V gene are SGHTA and FQGNSA. V lost 4 bases to trimming and J lost 4 bases; unmatched junction nucleotides: 11. The CDR3 is CASSSSSSTSGETQYF. The CDR3 nucleotides are TGTGCCAGCAGCTCCTCCAGCTCCACTAGCGGAGAGACCCAGTACTTC.

This clone appeared once. The chain links TRBV6-1 to TRBJ2-7; D unresolved. This CDR3 spans 12 amino acids. The germline V and J ends were trimmed by 5 bases and 4 bases, with 9 bases remaining between them. Germline V gives CDR1 MNHNS, CDR2 SASEGT. The CDR3 DNA is TGTGCCAGCAGTCTGGATTATTACGAGCAGTACTTC. Amino acid sequence: CASSLDYYEQYF.

The J gene is TRBJ2-1, the V gene TRBV7-2, with D possibly TRBD2 on 6 matching bases. V lost 6 bases, J lost 0 bases, and 15 bases lay in between. Germline V gives CDR1 SGHTA, CDR2 FQGNSA. The CDR3 sequence is 16 residues long. The CDR3 reads CASRSRGYGSYNEQFF. As DNA, the CDR3 is TGTGCCAGCAGATCTCGGGGGTATGGCTCCTACAATGAGCAGTTCTTC.

The chain carries TRBV5-1 and TRBJ2-3; D uncertain. V lost 3 bases and J lost 2, with 7 bases in between. The germline V gene has CDR1 SGHRS and CDR2 YFSETQ. This CDR3 comprises 13 residues. The CDR3 DNA follows: TGCGCCAGCAGCTCCTACTCCACAGATACGCAGTATTTT. It codes for CASSSYSTDTQYF. Variable domain in full (rest from reference TRBV5-1 and TRBJ2-3): KAGVTQTPRYLIKTRGQQVTLSCSPISGHRSVSWYQQTPGQGLQFLFEYFSETQRNKGNFPGRFSGRQFSNSRSEMNVSTLELGDSALYLCASSSYSTDTQYFGPGTRLTVL.

The J gene is TRBJ1-4, the V gene TRBV7-9, with D possibly TRBD1 on 6 matching bases. The V and J ends lost 2 bases and 8 bases respectively, with 12 bases between them. CDR3 length: 14 amino acids. Germline loops: CDR1 SEHNR, CDR2 FQNEAQ (reference sequence). CDR3 region: CASSLTGLGEKLFF. Here the CDR3 DNA reads TGTGCCAGCAGCTTAACAGGGCTGGGCGAAAAACTGTTTTTT.

The CDR3, as DNA: TGCAGCGTTCAACAGGGGGCTGGTCAGCCCCAGCATTTT. This codes for CSVQQGAGQPQHF. The rearrangement links TRBV29-1 to TRBJ1-5, with 9 bases fitting TRBD1. The CDR3 is made up of 13 amino acids. With 5 bases clipped from V and 6 bases from J, the junction kept 5 bases outside the gene matches. CDR1 is SQVTM, CDR2 ANQGSEA, per germline. The variable domain in full, completed from reference TRBV29-1 and TRBJ1-5, reads SAVISQKPSRDICQRGTSLTIQCQVDSQVTMMFWYRQQPGQSLTLIATANQGSEATYESGFVIDKFPISRPNLTFSTLTVSNMSPEDSSIYLCSVQQGAGQPQHFGDGTRLSIL.

V gene TRBV4-1 combines with J gene TRBJ1-6, with 10 bases aligning to TRBD1. V dropped 4 bases and J dropped 6; count of bases not matched to a gene: 12. Looked up from germline, CDR1 is MGHRA and CDR2 is YSYEKL. The CDR3 length is 18 residues. In DNA form, the CDR3 reads TGCGCCAGCAGCCTGATTCCGACAGGGGGCGCGGGTAATTCACCCCTCCACTTT. Protein product: CASSLIPTGGAGNSPLHF.

This sequence joins TRBV7-9 and TRBJ1-1; no definite D call. There are 14 residues in the CDR3. Germline CDR1 is SEHNR and CDR2 is FQNEAQ (reference sequence). Trimming removed 3 bases from V and 3 bases from J, with 11 bases in between. In DNA form, the CDR3 reads TGTGCCAGCAGCTTGGACCTTTGGGACACTGAAGCTTTCTTT. It is translated as CASSLDLWDTEAFF.

The chain recombines TRBV28 with TRBJ1-3; no reliable D call. V lost 8 bases, J lost 3 bases, and 11 bases lay in between. CDR1 is MDHEN, CDR2 SYDVKM, per germline. The CDR3 runs to 13 residues. CDR3 sequence (DNA): TGTGCCAGCGCGGTGCAGGATGGAAACACCATATATTTT. Translation: CASAVQDGNTIYF.

The chain couples TRBV27 to TRBJ1-1; D remains unclear. Germline V gene lookup returns CDR1 MNHEY and CDR2 SMNVEV (reference sequence). V was pared by 2 bases and J by 0 bases, with 7 bases between. The CDR3 contains 14 residues. In nucleotides, the CDR3 is TGTGCCAGCAGTTTAGGACGGGTGAACACTGAAGCTTTCTTT. Residues: CASSLGRVNTEAFF.

CDR3 nucleotide sequence: TGTGCTAGTGGTTTGGATGTTCAGCCCCAGCATTTT. Translating it yields CASGLDVQPQHF. The V call is TRBV12-5, the J call TRBJ1-5; D ambiguous. Germline CDR1 reads LGHNT; CDR2 reads FRNRAP. V lost 1 base and J lost 6, with 4 bases in between. The CDR3 has 12 residues.

J is TRBJ2-2 and V is TRBV30, with 7 bases aligning to TRBD1. Unmatched junction bases numbered 4, after V lost 4 bases and J lost 2 bases. This CDR3 spans 14 amino acids. Germline V CDR1 and CDR2: GTSNPN, SVGIG (reference sequence). The CDR3 DNA reads TGTGCCTGGACGGGACAGCTCAACACCGGGGAGCTGTTTTTT. Protein: CAWTGQLNTGELFF.

For the CDR3, the DNA is TGTGCCAGCAAGGTCCAGAACTACGAGCAGTACTTC. It codes for CASKVQNYEQYF. The chain combines TRBV28 with TRBJ2-7, with D unresolved. The CDR3 consists of 12 residues. Looked up from germline, CDR1 is MDHEN and CDR2 is SYDVKM. V lost 7 bases and J lost 3, with 10 bases in between. Combining the CDR3 with reference TRBV28 and TRBJ2-7 gives the whole variable domain DVKVTQSSRYLVKRTGEKVFLECVQDMDHENMFWYRQDPGLGLRLIYFSYDVKMKEKGDIPEGYSVSREKKERFSLILESASTNQTSMYLCASKVQNYEQYFGPGTRLTVT.